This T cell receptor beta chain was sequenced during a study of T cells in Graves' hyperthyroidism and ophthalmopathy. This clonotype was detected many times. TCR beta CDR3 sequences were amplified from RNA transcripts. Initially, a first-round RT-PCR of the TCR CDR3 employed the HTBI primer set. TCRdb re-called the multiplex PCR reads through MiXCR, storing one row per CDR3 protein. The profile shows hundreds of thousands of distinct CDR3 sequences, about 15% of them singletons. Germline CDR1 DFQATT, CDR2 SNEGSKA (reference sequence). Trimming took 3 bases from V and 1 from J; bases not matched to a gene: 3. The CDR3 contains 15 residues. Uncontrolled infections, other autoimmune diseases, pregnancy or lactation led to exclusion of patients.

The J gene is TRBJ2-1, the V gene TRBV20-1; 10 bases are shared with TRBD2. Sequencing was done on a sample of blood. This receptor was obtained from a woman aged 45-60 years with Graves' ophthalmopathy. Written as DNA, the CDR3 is TGCAGTGCTAGCCCTAGCGGGAGATCCTACAATGAGCAGTTCTTC. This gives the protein CSASPSGRSYNEQFF.